This TCR beta chain appears in the sequencing data of a study of control samples from healthy donors and cancer patients. Per germline, CDR1 MDHEN and CDR2 SYDVKM. This CDR3 has 14 amino acids. Between the trimmed V and J ends, which lost 3 bases and 2 bases, there was a span of 8 bases. TCRdb's table, derived via immunoSEQ multiplex PCR, lists solely in-frame clones and lacks some. This table has roughly 150,000 clones, 80% to 90% appearing once. The chain combines TRBV28 with TRBJ1-5; tentative D call: TRBD1 (5 bases). The specimen sequenced was blood. This clonotype was sampled from a man between 18 and 35 years old in good health. In nucleotides, the CDR3 is TGTGCCAGCAGTTTTCAGGGAGGCAATCAGCCCCAGCATTTT. Residues: CASSFQGGNQPQHF.